This T cell receptor beta chain was sequenced during a study of identical twins. The germline gives CDR1 ENHRY, CDR2 SYGVKD. The CDR3 runs 14 residues. Trimming took 3 bases from V and 3 from J, leaving 11 bases between them. This clonotype was seen at least ten times. TCRdb reprocessed the 5' RACE reads via MiXCR and lists one record per CDR3 protein. The sample lists about 890,000 distinct CDR3 sequences; 12% were seen once. This sample also appeared in a second study, on yellow fever vaccine responses in identical twins.

The chain employs TRBV10-3 and TRBJ1-1; TRBD1 might be the D (6 bases). Input material: PBMCs. This clonotype was sampled from a young woman in good health. CDR3 in amino acids: CAISDSGADTEAFF. The CDR3 nucleotides are TGTGCCATCAGTGATTCGGGGGCGGACACTGAAGCTTTCTTT.